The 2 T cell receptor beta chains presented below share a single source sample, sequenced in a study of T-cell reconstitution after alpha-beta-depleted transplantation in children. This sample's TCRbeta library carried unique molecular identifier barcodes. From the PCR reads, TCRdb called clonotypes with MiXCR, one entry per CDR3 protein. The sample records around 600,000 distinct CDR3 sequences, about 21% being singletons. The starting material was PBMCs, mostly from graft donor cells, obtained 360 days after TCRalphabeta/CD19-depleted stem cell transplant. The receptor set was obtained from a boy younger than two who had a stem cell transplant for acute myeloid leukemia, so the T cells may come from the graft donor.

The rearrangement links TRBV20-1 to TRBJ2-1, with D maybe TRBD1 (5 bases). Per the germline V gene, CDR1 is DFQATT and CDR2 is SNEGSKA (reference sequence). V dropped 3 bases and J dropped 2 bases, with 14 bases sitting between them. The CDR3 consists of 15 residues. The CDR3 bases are TGCAGTGCTAGGACCTCCTTGGGGCCCTACAATGAGCAGTTCTTC. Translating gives CSARTSLGPYNEQFF.

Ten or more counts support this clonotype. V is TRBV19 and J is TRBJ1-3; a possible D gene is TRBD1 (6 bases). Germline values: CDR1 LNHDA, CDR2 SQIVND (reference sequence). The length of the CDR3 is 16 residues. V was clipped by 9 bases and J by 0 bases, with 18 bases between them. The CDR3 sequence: CASNIQGRLSGNTIYF. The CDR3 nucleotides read TGTGCCAGCAACATTCAGGGGCGACTCTCTGGAAACACCATATATTTT. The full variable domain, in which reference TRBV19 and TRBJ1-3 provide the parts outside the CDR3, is DGGITQSPKYLFRKEGQNVTLSCEQNLNHDAMYWYRQDPGQGLRLIYYSQIVNDFQKGDIAEGYSVSREKKESFPLTVTSAQKNPTAFYLCASNIQGRLSGNTIYFGEGSWLTVV.